Presented here are 31 T cell receptor beta chains from one specimen sequenced in a study of blood T cell repertoires in COVID-19. Sequencing used immunoSEQ multiplex PCR; TCRdb keeps in-frame clones, though not all of them. This sample has 150,000 to 200,000 clones; approximately 78% occur once, and the top ten carry around a sixth. The source material was PBMCs or T cells enriched from blood (not recorded which). These receptors were taken from a woman aged 50 to 60 who had recovered from COVID-19.

This chain connects TRBV5-1 to TRBJ2-3; possibly TRBD2 for D (5 bases). Looked up from germline, CDR1 is SGHRS and CDR2 is YFSETQ. This CDR3 spans 16 amino acids. The ends were cut back, 0 bases at V and 4 bases at J, with 15 bases in the middle. Here the CDR3 reads CASSLGPTGGSDTQYF. CDR3 in DNA: TGCGCCAGCAGCTTGGGACCAACCGGAGGATCAGATACGCAGTATTTT.

The sample holds one count of this clone. The CDR3 sequence: CASSLWGQINQPQHF. The CDR3 nucleotides are TGTGCCAGCAGTTTATGGGGGCAGATCAATCAGCCCCAGCATTTT. The chain is built from TRBV28 and TRBJ1-5; TRBD1 is a possible D gene (5 bases). The CDR3 loop spans 15 amino acids. The ends were cut back, 0 bases at V and 3 bases at J, with 9 bases in the middle. Germline assignment: CDR1 MDHEN and CDR2 SYDVKM.

This chain connects TRBV12-3 or TRBV12-4 to TRBJ1-1; D gene ambiguous. The CDR3 is made up of 13 amino acids. V was clipped by 6 bases and J by 0 bases, with 8 bases between them. The CDR3 here is CASRTDMNTEAFF. The CDR3 DNA follows: TGTGCCAGCAGGACCGACATGAACACTGAAGCTTTCTTT.

The chain carries TRBV3-1 (or the pseudogene TRBV3-2) and TRBJ1-5; TRBD1 is a possible D gene (6 bases). Per the germline V gene, CDR1 is LGHDT and CDR2 is YNNKEL (reference sequence). The CDR3 loop spans 15 amino acids. The ends were cut back, 0 bases at V and 2 bases at J, with 8 bases in the middle. The CDR3, as DNA: TGTGCCAGCAGCCAAGACCCAGGGGGCAATCAGCCCCAGCATTTT. It is translated as CASSQDPGGNQPQHF.

This clone occurred a few times. The V and J genes are TRBV2 and TRBJ2-1, with 13 bases matching TRBD2. The trim removed 5 bases at V and 7 bases at J, leaving 5 bases unmatched. There are 15 residues in the CDR3. Germline V gene sequence: CDR1 SNHLY, CDR2 FYNNEI. CDR3 protein: CASSPRTSGSNEQFF. Written as DNA, the CDR3 is TGTGCCAGCAGTCCGCGGACTAGCGGGAGTAATGAGCAGTTCTTC.

This clone was recorded once. This sequence joins TRBV11-2 and TRBJ2-1; no clear D gene. Trimming stripped 5 bases from V and 9 bases from J, with 17 bases between. The germline CDR1 and CDR2 sequences are SGHAT and FQNNGV. CDR3 length equals 14 residues. The DNA for the CDR3 is TGTGCCAGCAGCCGTCTCGGGTTAGACGTTGAGCAGTTCTTC. It encodes CASSRLGLDVEQFF.

Note on this clone: The same CDR3 is also encoded by other DNA sequences in this sample. The chain joins TRBV4-1 to TRBJ2-7; 11 nucleotides match TRBD2. The length of the CDR3 is 16 residues. V was pared by 0 bases and J by 2 bases, with 3 bases of the junction left unmatched. Germline CDR1 reads MGHRA; CDR2 reads YSYEKL. The CDR3 protein is CASSQDRLAGPYEQYF. The CDR3 coding sequence is TGCGCCAGCAGCCAAGATAGACTAGCGGGACCCTACGAGCAGTACTTC.

The chain has TRBV19 and TRBJ2-4, with D tentatively TRBD1 (5 bases). The V and J ends lost 7 bases and 2 bases respectively, with 15 bases between them. Germline V gene sequence: CDR1 LNHDA, CDR2 SQIVND (reference sequence). The CDR3 totals 15 residues. The CDR3 sequence: CASKVQGGTKNIQYF. The CDR3 nucleotides read TGTGCCAGTAAAGTCCAGGGTGGAACCAAAAACATTCAGTACTTC.

This clone was detected only once. The chain joins TRBV28 to TRBJ1-4; TRBD1 matches 11 bases. V shed 7 bases and J 11 bases; nucleotides not matched to a gene: 12. Germline V lookup: CDR1 MDHEN, CDR2 SYDVKM. The CDR3 is 15 residues long. The CDR3 sequence is CASNFYRDRGYKLFF. The CDR3 DNA is TGTGCCAGCAATTTTTACCGGGACAGGGGGTACAAACTGTTTTTT.

The chain uses TRBV6-6 and TRBJ2-4, with 9 bases lining up with TRBD1. Germline trimming cut 4 bases from V and 1 base from J; bases unmatched to any gene: 5. The CDR3 runs 16 residues. CDR1 and CDR2 from the germline V gene are MNHNY and SVGAGI (reference sequence). The CDR3 sequence: CASSSSTGGAKNIQYF. DNA of the CDR3: TGTGCCAGCAGTTCATCGACAGGGGGGGCCAAAAACATTCAGTACTTC.

The chain employs TRBV18 and TRBJ1-1; tentative D call: TRBD1 (6 bases). V was cut by 1 base and J by 6 bases, with 21 bases left in between. There are 17 residues in the CDR3. Per germline, CDR1 KGHSH and CDR2 LQKENI. The CDR3 protein is CASSPLGTTRKGPEAFF. The CDR3 nucleotides read TGTGCCAGCTCACCACTGGGGACAACGAGAAAGGGACCTGAAGCTTTCTTT. Complete variable domain (other parts from reference TRBV18 and TRBJ1-1): NAGVMQNPRHLVRRRGQEARLRCSPMKGHSHVYWYRQLPEEGLKFMVYLQKENIIDESGMPKERFSAEFPKEGPSILRIQQVVRGDSAAYFCASSPLGTTRKGPEAFFGQGTRLTVV.

The chain uses TRBV12-3 or TRBV12-4 and TRBJ1-2, with D perhaps TRBD1 (6 bases). The CDR3 is 12 residues long. Trimming stripped 7 bases from V and 4 bases from J, with 10 bases between. The CDR3 coding sequence is TGTGCCAGCACTCGGGACACCTATGGCTACACCTTC. Its protein product is CASTRDTYGYTF.

V gene TRBV7-8 combines with J gene TRBJ2-1; D gene ambiguous. Germline V gene sequence: CDR1 SGHVS, CDR2 FQNEAQ. CDR3 length equals 14 residues. Trimming took off 5 bases at V and 0 bases at J, with 8 bases between the two ends. In DNA form, the CDR3 reads TGTGCCAGCAGCACCCCTACCTCCTACAATGAGCAGTTCTTC. The encoded protein is CASSTPTSYNEQFF.

In this sample, this clone turned up once. The CDR3 is CASTAQGLVNSPLHF. CDR3 coding DNA: TGTGCCAGCACCGCACAGGGGCTGGTGAATTCACCCCTCCACTTT. This chain connects TRBV27 to TRBJ1-6; 7 bases align to TRBD1. CDR3 size: 15 residues. Losses at the gene ends were 7 bases for V and 7 bases for J; bases not matched to a gene: 10. Germline V gene lookup returns CDR1 MNHEY and CDR2 SMNVEV (reference sequence).

The gene calls are TRBV18 and TRBJ2-1; perhaps TRBD2 as D (5 bases). Trimming left V 0 bases short and J 1 base short, with 13 bases between. CDR1 is KGHSH and CDR2 is LQKENI in the germline V gene. The CDR3 runs 17 residues. CDR3: CASSPPVSRGSYNEQFF. The DNA of the CDR3 is TGTGCCAGCTCACCACCGGTCTCTCGGGGATCCTACAATGAGCAGTTCTTC.

This rearrangement joins TRBV6-5 to TRBJ2-7; D is possibly TRBD1 (5 bases). Trimming took off 6 bases at V and 3 bases at J, with 18 bases between the two ends. The CDR3 has 15 amino acids. CDR1 and CDR2 from the germline V gene are MNHEY and SVGAGI. CDR3 region: CASRAGSADFYEQYF. Written as DNA, the CDR3 is TGTGCCAGCAGGGCAGGGTCCGCCGACTTCTACGAGCAGTACTTC.

The gene calls are TRBV4-3 and TRBJ1-1, with a possible D match to TRBD1 (5 bases). The CDR3 length is 13 residues. V was pared by 1 base and J by 3 bases, with 6 bases between. CDR1 is LGHNA, CDR2 YSLEER, per germline. CDR3 region: CASSQAGDTEAFF. The CDR3 DNA is TGCGCCAGCAGCCAAGCGGGGGACACTGAAGCTTTCTTT.

CDR3 in amino acids: CASSFGGFTEAFF. CDR3 sequence (DNA): TGTGCCAGCAGCTTTGGCGGGTTCACTGAAGCTTTCTTT. The gene calls are TRBV5-5 and TRBJ1-1; D is uncertain. Germline V gene lookup returns CDR1 SGHKS and CDR2 YYEKEE (reference sequence). This CDR3 contains 13 residues. The germline V and J ends were trimmed by 2 bases and 4 bases, with 9 bases remaining between them.

The J gene is TRBJ2-7, the V gene TRBV21-1; the tabulated D call, TRBD2, remains unverified against the DNA. TRBV21-1 is annotated as a pseudogene. This CDR3 region has 13 residues. CDR3 in amino acids: CASGGTDSYEQYF. For the CDR3, the DNA is TGTGCCAGCGGGGGGACGGACTCCTACGAGCAGTACTTC.

The chain joins TRBV18 to TRBJ2-5; a weak D match, TRBD1 (5 bases). The CDR3 is made up of 13 amino acids. Trimming left V 4 bases short and J 2 bases short, with 8 bases between. Germline V lookup: CDR1 KGHSH, CDR2 LQKENI. The CDR3 protein is CASSLGLQETQYF. DNA for the CDR3: TGTGCCAGCTCACTGGGGCTTCAAGAGACCCAGTACTTC.

This chain links TRBV5-1 with TRBJ2-7; D gene ambiguous. V lost 0 bases to trimming and J lost 3 bases, with 4 bases between them. Germline loops: CDR1 SGHRS, CDR2 YFSETQ. There are 12 residues in the CDR3. This CDR3 is CASSLGGYEQYF. The CDR3 DNA reads as TGCGCCAGCAGCTTGGGCGGCTACGAGCAGTACTTC.

The V gene is TRBV5-4, the J gene TRBJ1-3; D unclear. The CDR3 loop spans 14 amino acids. Trimming left V 2 bases short and J 0 bases short, with 6 bases between. The V gene's germline CDR1 is SGHNT and CDR2 YYREEE (reference sequence). CDR3 coding DNA: TGTGCCAGCAGCTTAGGAGGCTCTGGAAACACCATATATTTT. Amino acid sequence: CASSLGGSGNTIYF.

This sequence joins TRBV29-1 and TRBJ1-1; D remains unclear. V lost 3 bases and J lost 10, with 12 bases in between. The germline V gene encodes CDR1 SQVTM and CDR2 ANQGSEA. This CDR3 has 11 amino acids. The CDR3 DNA reads TGCAGCGTTGACGCACAAAATGGAGCTTTCTTT. Protein sequence: CSVDAQNGAFF.

V usage is TRBV6-2 or TRBV6-3 and J usage is TRBJ2-1; the D gene is possibly TRBD2 (6 bases). This CDR3 is 15 amino acids long. Per the germline V gene, CDR1 is MNHEY and CDR2 is SVGEGT. V dropped 5 bases and J dropped 3 bases, with 14 bases sitting between them. Written as DNA, the CDR3 is TGTGCCAGCAGTACCGGGGGTAAGGGCTACAATGAGCAGTTCTTC. Translated: CASSTGGKGYNEQFF.

The gene calls are TRBV27 and TRBJ2-3; D might be TRBD2 (5 bases). Germline values: CDR1 MNHEY, CDR2 SMNVEV (reference sequence). V lost 6 bases and J lost 5, with 18 bases in between. CDR3 size: 15 residues. CDR3 sequence reads: CASRRTEIGLDTQYF. The CDR3, as DNA: TGTGCCAGCAGACGCACAGAAATTGGACTAGATACGCAGTATTTT.

CDR3 coding DNA: TGCGCCAGCAGGGCACAGGGAACTGAAGCTTTCTTT. This sequence encodes CASRAQGTEAFF. The rearrangement links TRBV5-1 to TRBJ1-1; D is possibly TRBD1 (6 bases). V was cut by 5 bases and J by 5 bases, with 10 bases left in between. Germline V gene data show CDR1 as SGHRS and CDR2 as YFSETQ. There are 12 residues in the CDR3.

The chain uses TRBV6-4 and TRBJ2-1; 8 positions match TRBD2. The V gene end was trimmed by 4 bases and the J gene end by 9 bases; junction bases not matched to a gene: 8. CDR3 length: 14 residues. Germline assignment: CDR1 MRHNA and CDR2 SNTAGT. As DNA, the CDR3 is TGTGCCAGCAGTGGCAGCGGGAGTACGGGTGAGCAGTTCTTC. It translates to CASSGSGSTGEQFF.

The chain is built from TRBV7-2 and TRBJ2-3, with no clear D. Trimming shortened V by 4 bases and J by 3 bases, and 17 bases separated the two germline ends. Looked up from germline, CDR1 is SGHTA and CDR2 is FQGNSA. This CDR3 is 16 amino acids long. The CDR3 here is CASSSSLVEVTDTQYF. In DNA form, the CDR3 reads TGTGCCAGCAGCTCAAGTCTAGTTGAGGTGACAGATACGCAGTATTTT.

The rearrangement uses TRBV10-3 and TRBJ2-3, with 8 positions matching TRBD2. V lost 4 bases to trimming and J lost 0 bases; unmatched junction nucleotides: 3. This CDR3 contains 15 residues. Germline CDR1 ENHRY, CDR2 SYGVKD. CDR3 bases: TGTGCCATCAGTGTGGCTAGCGGGAGCACAGATACGCAGTATTTT. This codes for CAISVASGSTDTQYF.

The V gene is TRBV9, the J gene TRBJ2-7; D might be TRBD1 (7 bases). The CDR3 extends over 15 amino acids. Trimming stripped 1 base from V and 4 bases from J, with 15 bases between. Looked up from germline, CDR1 is SGDLS and CDR2 is YYNGEE. In nucleotides, the CDR3 is TGTGCCAGCAGCGTAAGTCCAGGGGGAGGTTACGAGCAGTACTTC. Translating gives CASSVSPGGGYEQYF.

This clone appeared once. V is TRBV7-2 and J is TRBJ2-7, with D possibly TRBD1 on 5 matching bases. The germline gives CDR1 SGHTA, CDR2 FQGNSA. The CDR3 has 15 amino acids. V lost 5 bases and J 6 bases, leaving 20 bases between the germline ends. The DNA for the CDR3 is TGTGCCAGCAGCCCCATGGGGCCGCGGTACCTCGAGCAGTACTTC. This gives the protein CASSPMGPRYLEQYF.